These T cell receptor beta chains were read from a single sample in a study of neurological immune-mediated disorders. TCRdb reprocessed the 5' RACE reads with MiXCR, giving one entry per CDR3 protein. The sample contains some 65,000 distinct CDR3 sequences, around 4% of which appear only once. Sequenced material: PBMCs. The receptors stem from a man aged 50 to 59 with multiple sclerosis. The CDR3 runs from the conserved cysteine through the conserved F or W. The D gene is left open where the match is weak. Size is omitted from some rows. Given values are once, few, many or a class for expanded clones.

D gene: TRBD2
V gene: TRBV6-5
CDR3 length: 20
J gene: TRBJ2-3
clone size: many
CDR3 protein: CASSYSGLAGGHPSTDTQYF
CDR3 DNA: TGTGCCAGCAGTTACTCGGGACTAGCGGGGGGGCATCCAAGCACAGATACGCAGTATTTT

D gene: .
V gene: TRBV7-9
CDR3 length: 12
J gene: TRBJ1-5
clone size: many
CDR3 protein: CASSFINQPQHF
CDR3 DNA: TGTGCCAGCAGCTTCATTAATCAGCCCCAGCATTTT

D gene: TRBD1
V gene: TRBV7-9
CDR3 length: 14
J gene: TRBJ2-4
clone size: many
CDR3 protein: CASSPGQGENIQYF
CDR3 DNA: TGTGCCAGCAGCCCGGGACAGGGGGAAAACATTCAGTACTTC

D gene: .
V gene: TRBV27
CDR3 length: 13
J gene: TRBJ1-5
clone size: many
CDR3 protein: CASSLSPLRPQHF
CDR3 DNA: TGTGCCAGCAGTTTATCACCTCTTCGGCCCCAGCATTTT

D gene: .
V gene: TRBV7-9
CDR3 length: 13
J gene: TRBJ1-6
clone size: many
CDR3 protein: CASSRIGNSPLHF
CDR3 DNA: TGTGCCAGCAGCCGGATTGGGAATTCACCCCTCCACTTT

D gene: .
V gene: TRBV9
CDR3 length: 17
J gene: TRBJ2-3
clone size: many
CDR3 protein: CASSPLAGTEVTDTQYF
CDR3 DNA: TGTGCCAGCAGCCCCCTTGCCGGGACGGAGGTGACAGATACGCAGTATTTT

D gene: TRBD1
V gene: TRBV6-5
CDR3 length: 16
J gene: TRBJ2-2
clone size: few
CDR3 protein: CASSQEGTAYTGELFF
CDR3 DNA: TGTGCCAGCAGTCAAGAAGGGACAGCCTACACCGGGGAGCTGTTTTTT

D gene: TRBD1
V gene: TRBV20-1
CDR3 length: 17
J gene: TRBJ1-2
clone size: many
CDR3 protein: CSARKGTGGRANYGYTF
CDR3 DNA: TGCAGTGCTCGCAAAGGGACAGGCGGGAGAGCTAACTATGGCTACACCTTC

D gene: .
V gene: TRBV6-5
CDR3 length: 15
J gene: TRBJ1-4
clone size: many
CDR3 protein: CASALVGPANEKLFF
CDR3 DNA: TGTGCCAGCGCCCTGGTGGGGCCAGCTAATGAAAAACTGTTTTTT

D gene: .
V gene: TRBV20-1
CDR3 length: 12
J gene: TRBJ2-7
clone size: many
CDR3 protein: CSASGQSYEQYF
CDR3 DNA: TGCAGTGCTAGCGGGCAGTCCTACGAGCAGTACTTC

D gene: .
V gene: TRBV20-1
CDR3 length: 15
J gene: TRBJ1-4
clone size: many
CDR3 protein: CSASPRDSFGEKLFF
CDR3 DNA: TGCAGTGCTAGTCCCAGGGATTCTTTCGGTGAAAAACTGTTTTTT

D gene: .
V gene: TRBV7-6
CDR3 length: 16
J gene: TRBJ2-5
clone size: many
CDR3 protein: CASSQTLPFGRPIQYF
CDR3 DNA: TGTGCCAGCAGCCAAACTCTTCCTTTTGGACGCCCGATCCAGTACTTC

D gene: TRBD1
V gene: TRBV19
CDR3 length: 15
J gene: TRBJ2-7
clone size: many
CDR3 protein: CASSKGTGSSYEQYF
CDR3 DNA: TGTGCCAGTAGTAAAGGGACAGGGAGCTCCTACGAGCAGTACTTC

D gene: TRBD2
V gene: TRBV10-3
CDR3 length: 15
J gene: TRBJ2-1
clone size: many
CDR3 protein: CAISASGGAEDEQFF
CDR3 DNA: TGTGCCATCAGCGCTAGCGGGGGGGCCGAGGATGAGCAGTTCTTC

D gene: TRBD1
V gene: TRBV4-1
CDR3 length: 17
J gene: TRBJ1-5
clone size: many
CDR3 protein: CASSTRTGGRPNQPQNF
CDR3 DNA: TGCGCCAGCAGCACACGGACAGGGGGAAGGCCCAATCAGCCCCAGAATTTT

D gene: TRBD2
V gene: TRBV5-1
CDR3 length: 14
J gene: TRBJ2-5
clone size: many
CDR3 protein: CASSSTGGQETQYF
CDR3 DNA: TGCGCCAGCAGCTCCACCGGGGGGCAAGAGACCCAGTACTTC

D gene: TRBD1
V gene: TRBV20-1
CDR3 length: 16
J gene: TRBJ1-2
clone size: many
CDR3 protein: CSAIPPRQGANYGYTF
CDR3 DNA: TGCAGTGCTATTCCCCCCAGACAGGGGGCAAACTATGGCTACACCTTC

D gene: .
V gene: TRBV21-1
CDR3 length: 15
J gene: TRBJ2-2
clone size: many
CDR3 protein: CASSINGGASGELFF
CDR3 DNA: TGTGCCAGCAGCATAAACGGGGGGGCCTCCGGGGAGCTGTTTTTT

D gene: TRBD1
V gene: TRBV20-1
CDR3 length: 16
J gene: TRBJ2-6
clone size: many
CDR3 protein: CSARVRGRTGANVLTF
CDR3 DNA: TGCAGTGCTAGAGTTAGGGGGCGTACTGGGGCCAACGTCCTGACTTTC

D gene: .
V gene: TRBV5-1
CDR3 length: 15
J gene: TRBJ2-7
clone size: many
CDR3 protein: CASSLENRVSYEQYF
CDR3 DNA: TGCGCCAGCAGCTTGGAGAACAGGGTGTCCTACGAGCAGTACTTC

D gene: .
V gene: TRBV12-5
CDR3 length: 12
J gene: TRBJ1-5
clone size: .
CDR3 protein: CASGLERGGRHF
CDR3 DNA: TGTGCTAGTGGTTTGGAGAGGGGTGGCCGGCATTTT

D gene: .
V gene: TRBV4-3
CDR3 length: 14
J gene: TRBJ2-1
clone size: many
CDR3 protein: CASSQSSRTNEQFF
CDR3 DNA: TGCGCCAGCAGCCAATCCTCTAGAACCAATGAGCAGTTCTTC

D gene: .
V gene: TRBV10-3
CDR3 length: 13
J gene: TRBJ1-1
clone size: many
CDR3 protein: CAISDGGNTEAFF
CDR3 DNA: TGTGCCATCAGTGACGGCGGGAACACTGAAGCTTTCTTT

D gene: .
V gene: TRBV20-1
CDR3 length: 12
J gene: TRBJ1-1
clone size: many
CDR3 protein: CSASQGDTEAFF
CDR3 DNA: TGCAGTGCTAGCCAGGGAGACACTGAAGCTTTCTTT

D gene: .
V gene: TRBV7-9
CDR3 length: 14
J gene: TRBJ2-5
clone size: many
CDR3 protein: CASSPPGTRETQYF
CDR3 DNA: TGTGCCAGCAGCCCCCCCGGGACCAGAGAGACCCAGTACTTC

D gene: .
V gene: TRBV5-1
CDR3 length: 14
J gene: TRBJ1-1
clone size: many
CDR3 protein: CASSLTVRNTEAFF
CDR3 DNA: TGCGCCAGCAGCTTGACGGTTCGGAACACTGAAGCTTTCTTT

D gene: TRBD2
V gene: TRBV5-6
CDR3 length: 14
J gene: TRBJ2-1
clone size: many
CDR3 protein: CASSLVTSTDEQFF
CDR3 DNA: TGTGCCAGCAGCTTGGTGACTAGCACAGATGAGCAGTTCTTC

D gene: TRBD2
V gene: TRBV12-3/TRBV12-4
CDR3 length: 15
J gene: TRBJ2-1
clone size: many
CDR3 protein: CASSPSGGVQYEQFF
CDR3 DNA: TGTGCCAGCAGTCCTAGCGGGGGGGTACAATATGAGCAGTTCTTC

D gene: .
V gene: TRBV5-4
CDR3 length: 14
J gene: TRBJ2-6
clone size: .
CDR3 protein: CASSWAKGANVLTF
CDR3 DNA: TGTGCCAGCAGCTGGGCAAAGGGGGCCAACGTCCTGACTTTC

D gene: .
V gene: TRBV4-1
CDR3 length: 13
J gene: TRBJ2-5
clone size: many
CDR3 protein: CASRRTNQETQYF
CDR3 DNA: TGCGCCAGCCGACGGACAAACCAAGAGACCCAGTACTTC

D gene: TRBD2
V gene: TRBV5-1
CDR3 length: 14
J gene: TRBJ2-5
clone size: many
CDR3 protein: CASSFGTREETQYF
CDR3 DNA: TGCGCCAGCAGCTTCGGGACTAGGGAAGAGACCCAGTACTTC

D gene: TRBD2
V gene: TRBV6-6
CDR3 length: 15
J gene: TRBJ2-5
clone size: .
CDR3 protein: CASSSLRLAGETQYF
CDR3 DNA: TGTGCCAGCAGTTCCCTTAGACTAGCTGGAGAGACCCAGTACTTC

D gene: .
V gene: TRBV5-1
CDR3 length: 13
J gene: TRBJ2-5
clone size: many
CDR3 protein: CASSFGGTETQYF
CDR3 DNA: TGCGCCAGCAGCTTTGGGGGGACGGAGACCCAGTACTTC

D gene: .
V gene: TRBV5-1
CDR3 length: 11
J gene: TRBJ2-5
clone size: many
CDR3 protein: CASSSAGTQYF
CDR3 DNA: TGCGCCAGCAGCTCGGCGGGGACCCAGTACTTC

D gene: .
V gene: TRBV15
CDR3 length: 13
J gene: TRBJ2-1
clone size: many
CDR3 protein: CATSSRRAYEQFF
CDR3 DNA: TGTGCCACCAGCAGCCGCAGGGCTTATGAGCAGTTCTTC

D gene: TRBD2
V gene: TRBV6-2/TRBV6-3
CDR3 length: 16
J gene: TRBJ2-2
clone size: many
CDR3 protein: CASSALRGGRPGELFF
CDR3 DNA: TGTGCCAGCAGTGCCCTGCGGGGGGGCCGGCCCGGGGAGCTGTTTTTT

D gene: .
V gene: TRBV5-1
CDR3 length: 14
J gene: TRBJ2-3
clone size: many
CDR3 protein: CASSLGLRGDTQYF
CDR3 DNA: TGCGCCAGCAGCTTAGGACTTCGAGGAGATACGCAGTATTTT

D gene: .
V gene: TRBV30
CDR3 length: 13
J gene: TRBJ1-5
clone size: .
CDR3 protein: CAWSRYSNQPQHF
CDR3 DNA: TGTGCCTGGAGTCGGTATAGCAATCAGCCCCAGCATTTT

D gene: TRBD1
V gene: TRBV28
CDR3 length: 14
J gene: TRBJ1-2
clone size: many
CDR3 protein: CASSFGQGSYGYTF
CDR3 DNA: TGTGCCAGCAGTTTCGGACAGGGGAGTTATGGCTACACCTTC

D gene: .
V gene: TRBV5-1
CDR3 length: 14
J gene: TRBJ1-5
clone size: medium-sized
CDR3 protein: CASSLGGASQPQHF
CDR3 DNA: TGCGCCAGCAGCTTGGGAGGGGCGTCTCAGCCCCAGCATTTT

D gene: .
V gene: TRBV20-1
CDR3 length: 12
J gene: TRBJ2-1
clone size: many
CDR3 protein: CSARQGAGEQFF
CDR3 DNA: TGCAGTGCTAGACAGGGAGCTGGTGAGCAGTTCTTC